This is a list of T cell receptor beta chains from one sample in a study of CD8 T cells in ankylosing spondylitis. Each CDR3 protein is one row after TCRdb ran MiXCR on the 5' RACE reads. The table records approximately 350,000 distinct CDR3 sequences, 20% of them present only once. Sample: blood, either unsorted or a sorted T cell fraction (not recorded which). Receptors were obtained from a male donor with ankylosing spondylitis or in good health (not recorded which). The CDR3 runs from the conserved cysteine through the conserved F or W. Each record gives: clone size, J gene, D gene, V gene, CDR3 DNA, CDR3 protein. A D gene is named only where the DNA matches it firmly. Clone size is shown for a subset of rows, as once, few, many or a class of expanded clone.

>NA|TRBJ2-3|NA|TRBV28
TGTGCCAGCAGTTTACGACAACTATCACCCACAGATACGCAGTATTTT
CASSLRQLSPTDTQYF
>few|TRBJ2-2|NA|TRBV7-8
TGTGCCAGCAGCTTCACCGGGACAAACACCGGGGAGCTGTTTTTT
CASSFTGTNTGELFF
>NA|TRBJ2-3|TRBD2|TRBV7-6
TGTGCCAGCAGCTCCGGGACTAGCGGGGACGATAGCACAGATACGCAGTATTTT
CASSSGTSGDDSTDTQYF
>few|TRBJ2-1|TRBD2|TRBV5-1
TGCGCCAGCAGCTTGGAGGGCGGGGGATCCTACAATGAGCAGTTCTTC
CASSLEGGGSYNEQFF
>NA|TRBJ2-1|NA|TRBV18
TGTGCCAGCTCACCAAGTGGCAGGGGCCCCTACAATGAGCAGTTCTTC
CASSPSGRGPYNEQFF
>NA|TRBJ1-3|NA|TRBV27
TGTGCCAGCAGTACCGCGAGGGAGTGGGGAAACACCATATATTTT
CASSTAREWGNTIYF
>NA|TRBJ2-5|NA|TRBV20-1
TGCAGTGCTCGGGACGGGTACCAAGAGACCCAGTACTTC
CSARDGYQETQYF
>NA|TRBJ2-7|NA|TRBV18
TGTGCCAGTCGGGGTTCAGCAGCCTACGAGCAGTACTTC
CASRGSAAYEQYF
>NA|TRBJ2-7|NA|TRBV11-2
TGTGCCAGCCGCCAGCTTATGGGACCTAATTTCGAGGCCGACGAGCAGTACTTC
CASRQLMGPNFEADEQYF
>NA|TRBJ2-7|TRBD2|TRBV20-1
TGCAGTGCCCCCGGGACTAGCGGGGGGGTCGATGGGTACGAGCAGTACTTC
CSAPGTSGGVDGYEQYF
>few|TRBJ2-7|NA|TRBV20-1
TGCAGTGCTAGATCCCCGGACGAGCAGTACTTC
CSARSPDEQYF
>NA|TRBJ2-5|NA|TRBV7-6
TGTGCCAGCAGCTTAGACGTGGGGGGGCCTGCGGAGACCCAGTACTTC
CASSLDVGGPAETQYF
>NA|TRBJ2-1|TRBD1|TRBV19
TGTGCCAGTAGTCCCCTCACAGGGGTCTCCTACAATGAGCAGTTCTTC
CASSPLTGVSYNEQFF
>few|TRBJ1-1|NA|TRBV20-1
TGCAGTGCTGCCCCCCGGAACACTGAAGCTTTCTTT
CSAAPRNTEAFF
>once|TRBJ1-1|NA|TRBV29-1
TGCAGCGGAAGTTCGAAGGGCACTGAAGCTTTCTTT
CSGSSKGTEAFF
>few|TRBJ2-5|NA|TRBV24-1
TGTGCCACCAGTGGGATGACCCGGGACGGAAACCTCCAAGAGACCCAGTACTTC
CATSGMTRDGNLQETQYF
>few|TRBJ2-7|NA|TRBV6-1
TGTGCCAGCAGTGAGGGCCCCAGAGGCTCTCCCTACGAGCAGTACTTC
CASSEGPRGSPYEQYF
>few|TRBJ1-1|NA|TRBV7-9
TGTGCCAGCCGCCCAGGGGCGGACACTGAAGCTTTCTTT
CASRPGADTEAFF
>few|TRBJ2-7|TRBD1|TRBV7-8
TGTGCCAGCAGCTTAGCGGGGACAGGATCCGGTCGCGAGCAGTACTTC
CASSLAGTGSGREQYF
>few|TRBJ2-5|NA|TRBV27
TGTGCCAGCAGGCTCAGAGAGACCCAGTACTTC
CASRLRETQYF
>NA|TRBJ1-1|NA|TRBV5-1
TGCGCCAGCAGCTTGGGACGGACAGCTAACACTGAAGCTTTCTTT
CASSLGRTANTEAFF
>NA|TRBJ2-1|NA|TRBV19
TGTGCCAGTAGTATGGGGGCAGGGGCCCTCTACAATGAGCAGTTCTTC
CASSMGAGALYNEQFF
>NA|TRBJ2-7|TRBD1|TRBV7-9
TGTGCCAGCAGCTTATCCAGGGGGCCCCCAAACGAGCAGTACTTC
CASSLSRGPPNEQYF
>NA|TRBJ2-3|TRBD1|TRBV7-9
TGTGCCAGCAGCTTAGCGGGGACAGAGATCACAGATACGCAGTATTTT
CASSLAGTEITDTQYF
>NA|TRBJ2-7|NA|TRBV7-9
TGTGCCAGCAGCCAACCCCTTACCTACGAGCAGTACTTC
CASSQPLTYEQYF
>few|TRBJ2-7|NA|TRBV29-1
TGCAGCGTTGGGGGGACACAAAAGGAGTACTTC
CSVGGTQKEYF
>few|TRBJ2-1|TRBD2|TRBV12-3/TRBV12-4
TGTGCCAGCAGTTTCGCGACTAGCGGGGCTCTTGAGGGGTTCTTC
CASSFATSGALEGFF
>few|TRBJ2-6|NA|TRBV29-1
TGCAGCGTGGGAGGGGGTTCAGGGGCCAACGTCCTGACTTTC
CSVGGGSGANVLTF
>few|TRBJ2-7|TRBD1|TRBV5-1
TGCGCCAGCAGCTGGTTGGGACAGGACAACCACGAGCAGTACTTC
CASSWLGQDNHEQYF
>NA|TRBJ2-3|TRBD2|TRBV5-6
TGTGCCAGCAGCTTTGGAGTAAGAGAACTAGCGGGAAACACAGATACGCAGTATTTT
CASSFGVRELAGNTDTQYF
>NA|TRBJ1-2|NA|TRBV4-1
TGCGCCAGCAGCCAAGAACCTCAGGGTTTAGGCTACACCTTC
CASSQEPQGLGYTF
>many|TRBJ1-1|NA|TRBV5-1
TGCGCCAGCAGGGGAGGAAACACTGAAGCTTTCTTT
CASRGGNTEAFF
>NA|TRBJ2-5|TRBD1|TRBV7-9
TGTGCCAGCAGCCGACTTGGGACAGTCCAAGAGACCCAGTACTTC
CASSRLGTVQETQYF
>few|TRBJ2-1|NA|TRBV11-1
TGTGCCAGCAGCCCCCACCCCTCCCGGGACCCGAGCTCCTACAATGAGCAGTTCTTC
CASSPHPSRDPSSYNEQFF
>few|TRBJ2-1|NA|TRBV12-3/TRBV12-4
TGTGCCAGCAGTGGGGTGACCGTTAACAATGAGCAGTTCTTC
CASSGVTVNNEQFF
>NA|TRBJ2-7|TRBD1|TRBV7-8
TGTGCCAGCAGCCCCACCCCGGGACAGGGGTACGAGCAGTACTTC
CASSPTPGQGYEQYF
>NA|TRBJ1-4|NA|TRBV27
TGTGCCAGCAGTTTATCGCCGGGACCCTTTAGGGAAAAACTGTTTTTT
CASSLSPGPFREKLFF
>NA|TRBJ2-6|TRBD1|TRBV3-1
TGTGCCAGCAGCCAAGGGGCGGGACAGGGCCGTGGGGCCAACGTCCTGACTTTC
CASSQGAGQGRGANVLTF
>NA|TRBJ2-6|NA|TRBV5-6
TGTGCCAGCAGCCAATCGGGGGGGGCCAACGTCCTGACTTTC
CASSQSGGANVLTF
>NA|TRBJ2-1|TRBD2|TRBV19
TGTGCCAGTAGTATTACTAGCGGGCCCGGAGAACAGTTCTTC
CASSITSGPGEQFF
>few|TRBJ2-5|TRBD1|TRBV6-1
TGTGCCAGCAGTGGACAGGGTATGGAGACCCAGTACTTC
CASSGQGMETQYF
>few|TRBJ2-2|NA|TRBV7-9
TGTGCCAGCAGCCCTTTAATCAGCGGGGAGCTGTTTTTT
CASSPLISGELFF
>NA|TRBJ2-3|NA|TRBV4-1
TGCGCCAGCAGCCAAGATAGAGGTAGCCTTTATACGCAGTATTTT
CASSQDRGSLYTQYF
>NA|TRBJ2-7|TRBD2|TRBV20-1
TGCAGTGCTACCTTGACTAGCGGGGTTACCTACGAGCAGTACTTC
CSATLTSGVTYEQYF
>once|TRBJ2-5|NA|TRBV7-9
TGTGCCAGCAGCTTAGGTCCGTCGGGGGTAAGGGAGACCCAGTACTTC
CASSLGPSGVRETQYF
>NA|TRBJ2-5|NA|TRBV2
TGTGCCAGCAGTGAAGGCGGGGAGATCCAAGAGACCCAGTACTTC
CASSEGGEIQETQYF
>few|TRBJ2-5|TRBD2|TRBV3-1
TGTGCCAGCAGCCAAGGACTAGCGGTCGGGGAGACCCAGTACTTC
CASSQGLAVGETQYF
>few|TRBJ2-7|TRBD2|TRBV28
TGTGCCAGCAGTTTAGGTCGGGGGGGGAGCTACGAGCAGTACTTC
CASSLGRGGSYEQYF
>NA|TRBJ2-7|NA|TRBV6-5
TGTGCCAGCAGTTACTCCACAGGGTTAACCTACGAGCAGTACTTC
CASSYSTGLTYEQYF
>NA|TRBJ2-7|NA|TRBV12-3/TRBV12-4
TGTGCCAGCAGGGAAAACACCCTCTCCTACGAGCAGTACTTC
CASRENTLSYEQYF
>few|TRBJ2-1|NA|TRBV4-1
TGCGCCAGCAGTCCCGAACGAGGGGCTAGTTTCAATGAGCAGTTCTTC
CASSPERGASFNEQFF
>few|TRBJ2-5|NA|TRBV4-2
TGTGCCAGCAGCCAAGGTTCACAGCAAGAGACCCAGTACTTC
CASSQGSQQETQYF
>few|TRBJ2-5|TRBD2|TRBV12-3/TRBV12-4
TGTGCCAGCAGCACCCGGACTAGCGACCAAGAGACCCAGTACTTC
CASSTRTSDQETQYF
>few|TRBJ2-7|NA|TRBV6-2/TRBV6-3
TGTGCCAGCAGTTCGGGATGGAGCGAGCAGTACTTC
CASSSGWSEQYF
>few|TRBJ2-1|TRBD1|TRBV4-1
TGCGCCAGCAGCTCCGGGACAGGGACATGGGAGCAGTTCTTC
CASSSGTGTWEQFF
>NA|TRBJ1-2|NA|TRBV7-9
TGTGCCAGCAGCTTTCGTTCCCTGGGGGGCAGTGGCTACACCTTC
CASSFRSLGGSGYTF
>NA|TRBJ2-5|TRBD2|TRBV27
TGTGCCAGCAGTCCCGGACTAGCGGGGCCCCCGTCAGAGACCCAGTACTTC
CASSPGLAGPPSETQYF